One sample yielded the 21 T cell receptor beta chains listed below, sequenced in a study of T-cell reconstitution after alpha-beta-depleted transplantation in children. During its preparation, the TCRbeta library received unique molecular identifiers. Each CDR3 protein gets one entry after TCRdb re-called the PCR reads with MiXCR. This table has 500,000 or so distinct CDR3 sequences, about 31% appearing once. This material consisted of PBMCs from the stem cell graft donor, taken from the stem cell graft. Receptors were obtained from a human donor who donated a stem cell graft to a child with aplastic anemia.

The V gene is TRBV5-4, the J gene TRBJ1-4, with D possibly matching TRBD1 (6 bases). This CDR3 has 15 amino acids. Germline values: CDR1 SGHNT, CDR2 YYREEE (reference sequence). Between the trimmed V and J ends, which lost 0 bases and 7 bases, there was a span of 13 bases. CDR3 in amino acids: CASSLALGAGEKLFF. The CDR3 bases are TGTGCCAGCAGCTTGGCCCTGGGGGCAGGTGAAAAACTGTTTTTT. Combining the CDR3 with reference TRBV5-4 and TRBJ1-4 gives the whole variable domain ETGVTQSPTHLIKTRGQQVTLRCSSQSGHNTVSWYQQALGQGPQFIFQYYREEENGRGNFPPRFSGLQFPNYSSELNVNALELDDSALYLCASSLALGAGEKLFFGSGTQLSVL.

The V and J genes are TRBV13 and TRBJ2-7; 10 bases line up with TRBD2. The CDR3 runs 14 residues. Germline lookup yields CDR1 PRHDT and CDR2 FYEKMQ (reference sequence). With 5 bases clipped from V and 6 bases from J, the junction kept 7 bases outside the gene matches. The CDR3 DNA reads TGTGCCAGCAGCCAGTCCCTAGCGGGAGCCGAGCAGTACGTC. It codes for CASSQSLAGAEQYV.

This clonotype was seen a few times. The chain combines TRBV20-1 with TRBJ1-5; 8 nucleotides agree with TRBD1. The CDR3 sequence is 13 residues long. After removal of 0 bases from V and 6 bases from J, the junction contained 1 base not matched to a gene. CDR1 is DFQATT and CDR2 is SNEGSKA in the germline V gene (reference sequence). The CDR3 DNA reads TGCAGTGCTAGAGAACAGGGGGGTCAGCCCCAGCATTTT. It is translated as CSAREQGGQPQHF.

This clonotype was seen a few times. This chain uses TRBV29-1 with TRBJ2-7; D tentatively reads TRBD1 or TRBD2 (5 bases each). Per germline, CDR1 SQVTM and CDR2 ANQGSEA. The CDR3 is 12 residues long. V lost 3 bases and J 6 bases, leaving 12 bases between the germline ends. CDR3 sequence reads: CSVDSGSGEQYV. Written as DNA, the CDR3 is TGCAGCGTTGATTCAGGGAGCGGCGAGCAGTACGTC.

This clonotype has a handful of counts. This chain links TRBV20-1 with TRBJ2-1, with 9 positions matching TRBD2. CDR3 length: 17 amino acids. CDR1 is DFQATT and CDR2 is SNEGSKA in the germline V gene (reference sequence). V dropped 1 base and J dropped 1; count of bases not matched to a gene: 8. The CDR3 region is CSARGGLAGYSYNEQFF. As DNA, the CDR3 is TGCAGTGCTAGAGGTGGGCTAGCGGGATATTCCTACAATGAGCAGTTCTTC.

V is TRBV5-6 and J is TRBJ2-1, with 7 bases that match TRBD2. The germline V gene has CDR1 SGHDT and CDR2 YYEEEE. The CDR3 is made up of 14 amino acids. After removal of 3 bases from V and 8 bases from J, the junction contained 8 bases not matched to a gene. CDR3: CASSSRDYGYEQFF. The CDR3 DNA is TGTGCCAGCAGCTCCCGGGACTACGGATATGAGCAGTTCTTC.

This chain joins TRBV29-1 and TRBJ2-3; 14 nucleotides line up with TRBD2. Trimming removed 4 bases from V and 6 bases from J; junction bases left unmatched: 6. The CDR3 length is 15 residues. Germline V gives CDR1 SQVTM, CDR2 ANQGSEA. The CDR3 bases are TGCAGCGTTGCAGGACTAGCGGGAGGTTCGGATACGCAGTATTTT. Protein: CSVAGLAGGSDTQYF.

This chain joins TRBV7-8 and TRBJ2-1, with TRBD2 identical over 8 bases. Germline-derived CDR1 and CDR2 are SGHVS and FQNEAQ. J lost 4 bases, V lost 7 bases, and 12 bases had no gene match. This CDR3 spans 16 amino acids. CDR3 sequence: CASISSGSDRYNEQFF. CDR3 nucleotide sequence: TGTGCCAGCATCTCCAGCGGGAGTGATCGATACAATGAGCAGTTCTTC.

This sequence joins TRBV7-9 and TRBJ1-3; possibly TRBD1 for D (5 bases). CDR3 length equals 17 residues. CDR1 is SEHNR and CDR2 is FQNEAQ in the germline V gene (reference sequence). V was trimmed by 5 bases and J by 0 bases, leaving 17 bases between them. The CDR3 DNA reads TGTGCCAGCAGCCAACCGACAGACAGATCCTCTGGAAACACCATATATTTT. Encoded protein: CASSQPTDRSSGNTIYF.

The chain employs TRBV28 and TRBJ2-1; 7 bases map to TRBD2. The germline V gene has CDR1 MDHEN and CDR2 SYDVKM. V shed 8 bases, J shed 3 bases, and the junction held 10 bases outside the gene matches. CDR3 size: 15 residues. As DNA, the CDR3 is TGTGCCAGCTCAATCGCGGGAGCAGGCTACAATGAGCAGTTCTTC. This codes for CASSIAGAGYNEQFF.

The chain has TRBV7-9 and TRBJ2-1; 9 bases fit TRBD2. The V gene's germline CDR1 is SEHNR and CDR2 FQNEAQ (reference sequence). The CDR3 loop spans 16 amino acids. Trimming at V came to 5 bases and at J to 3 bases, leaving 8 bases not matched to a gene. CDR3 loop: CASSPRSGGIYNEQFF. DNA of the CDR3: TGTGCCAGCAGCCCGCGTAGCGGGGGTATCTACAATGAGCAGTTCTTC.

The chain employs TRBV6-2 or TRBV6-3 and TRBJ1-5; D is ambiguous. CDR1 and CDR2 (germline): MNHEY, SVGEGT. V lost 4 bases and J lost 7, with 23 bases in between. This CDR3 contains 17 residues. CDR3: CASSFSSWLPGEQPQHF. CDR3 in DNA: TGTGCCAGCAGTTTCTCGTCGTGGCTTCCCGGGGAGCAGCCCCAGCATTTT.

V is TRBV5-1 and J is TRBJ1-1, with 7 nucleotides matching TRBD1. V lost 3 bases, J lost 5 bases, and 13 bases stayed unmatched. CDR1 and CDR2 (germline): SGHRS, YFSETQ. The CDR3 contains 16 residues. This chain's CDR3 is CASSSRMRQGLTEAFF. Here the CDR3 DNA reads TGCGCCAGCAGCTCCAGAATGAGACAGGGTCTAACTGAAGCTTTCTTT.

V usage is TRBV12-3 or TRBV12-4 and J usage is TRBJ2-1, with 9 bases aligning to TRBD1. J gave up 13 bases and V 7 bases, and 17 bases lay outside the gene matches. This CDR3 contains 15 residues. Here the CDR3 DNA reads TGTGCCAGCACTACAACCGGGACAGGGTTTTTTGGTCAGTTCTTC. Translation: CASTTTGTGFFGQFF.

This clonotype has more than one count but fewer than ten. The rearrangement joins TRBV7-2 to TRBJ2-4; 12 bases line up with TRBD1. CDR3 length: 14 amino acids. Germline V gives CDR1 SGHTA, CDR2 FQGNSA. J was trimmed by 7 bases and V by 4 bases; bases with no gene match: 2. The CDR3 loop is CASSSGQGANIQYF. DNA of the CDR3: TGTGCCAGCAGCTCGGGACAGGGGGCTAACATTCAGTACTTC.

The table lists this clonotype with a few counts. The rearrangement links TRBV7-8 to TRBJ2-7; D uncertain. Trimming removed 5 bases at V and 5 bases at J, with 7 bases between. The CDR3 is 11 amino acids. Per the germline V gene, CDR1 is SGHVS and CDR2 is FQNEAQ. CDR3 in amino acids: CASSTRHEQYF. The CDR3, as DNA: TGTGCCAGCAGCACACGACACGAGCAGTACTTC.

This clonotype was detected only a few times. The J gene is TRBJ1-2, the V gene TRBV10-3; 7 positions agree with TRBD1. V shed 2 bases and J 2 bases; nucleotides not matched to a gene: 5. The CDR3 runs 15 residues. Germline V lookup: CDR1 ENHRY, CDR2 SYGVKD. The CDR3 protein is CAISERDSRNYGYTF. The CDR3 DNA is TGTGCCATCAGTGAGCGGGACAGCCGCAACTATGGCTACACCTTC.

This chain joins TRBV7-2 and TRBJ2-3; D is undetermined. The length of the CDR3 is 15 residues. Trimming pared 5 bases from V and 0 bases from J, leaving 12 bases between. Germline V CDR1 and CDR2: SGHTA, FQGNSA. The DNA of the CDR3 is TGTGCCAGCAGCCCGCCTCCTTATAGCACAGATACGCAGTATTTT. Its translation: CASSPPPYSTDTQYF.

This clonotype occurred once. CDR3 loop: CSVEQGTRGDYNEQFF. The DNA of the CDR3 is TGCAGCGTTGAACAAGGGACCAGGGGAGACTACAATGAGCAGTTCTTC. V gene TRBV29-1 combines with J gene TRBJ2-1, with D tentatively TRBD1 (6 bases). The V end was cut by 2 bases, the J end by 3 bases, with 17 bases between. Germline CDR1 and CDR2: SQVTM and ANQGSEA. The CDR3 has 16 residues.

This clonotype was seen more than once but under ten times. V usage is TRBV7-2 and J usage is TRBJ2-7; 8 positions agree with TRBD2. V was clipped by 3 bases and J by 5 bases; unmatched bases: 3. CDR1 and CDR2 (germline): SGHTA, FQGNSA. The CDR3 totals 13 residues. CDR3 nucleotide sequence: TGTGCCAGCAGCTTTGCGGGAGGTAACGAGCAGTACGTC. Its protein product is CASSFAGGNEQYV.

CDR3: CASSLSARVVSGIPLHF. CDR3 sequence (DNA): TGTGCCAGCAGTTTATCGGCAAGGGTAGTCTCGGGTATTCCCCTCCACTTT. V and J are TRBV27 and TRBJ1-6; D remains unclear. The CDR3 is 17 amino acids. In germline, CDR1 is MNHEY, CDR2 SMNVEV (reference sequence). Trimming shortened V by 0 bases and J by 13 bases, and 22 bases separated the two germline ends.